This passage covers 17 T cell receptor beta chains from one sample sequenced in a study of cytomegalovirus exposure and HLA in healthy donors. Method: immunoSEQ multiplex PCR; TCRdb's copy keeps in-frame clones and lacks some. The sample holds about 130,000 clones, roughly nine tenths seen once. The sample taken for sequencing was PBMCs. These receptors all stem from a woman under 30 in good health and CMV-seronegative.

V gene TRBV6-5 combines with J gene TRBJ2-1; 13 bases match TRBD2. V gave up 2 bases and J gave up 10 bases; unmatched junction bases: 5. Germline values: CDR1 MNHEY, CDR2 SVGAGI. CDR3 length: 15 amino acids. CDR3 sequence: CASSYLTSGGQEQFF. The CDR3 nucleotides read TGTGCCAGCAGTTACCTGACTAGCGGGGGGCAAGAGCAGTTCTTC.

The J gene is TRBJ2-3, the V gene TRBV13, with TRBD1 matching over 7 bases. Germline values: CDR1 PRHDT, CDR2 FYEKMQ (reference sequence). V was pared by 5 bases and J by 3 bases, with 8 bases of the junction left unmatched. CDR3 size: 15 residues. The CDR3 DNA reads as TGTGCCAGCAGCACCTCGACAGGGAGAACAGATACGCAGTATTTT. This sequence encodes CASSTSTGRTDTQYF.

The V call is TRBV5-1, the J call TRBJ1-4; D is possibly TRBD1 (6 bases). V gave up 1 base and J gave up 10 bases, with 20 bases separating them. This CDR3 comprises 16 residues. Germline-derived CDR1 and CDR2 are SGHRS and YFSETQ. The CDR3 sequence is CASSLRGGGALGKLFF. The CDR3 region has the DNA TGCGCCAGCAGCTTGAGAGGCGGGGGGGCTCTCGGAAAACTGTTTTTT.

The V call is TRBV14, the J call TRBJ1-4; D unresolved. This CDR3 has 13 amino acids. The germline V and J ends were trimmed by 2 bases and 10 bases, with 11 bases remaining between them. In germline, CDR1 is SGHDN, CDR2 FVKESK. The CDR3 DNA is TGTGCCAGCAGCCAAAGAGGGTCGCTAAAACTGTTTTTT. This gives the protein CASSQRGSLKLFF.

The chain joins TRBV28 to TRBJ1-2; no reliable D call. The CDR3 sequence is 14 residues long. V was trimmed by 5 bases and J by 4 bases, leaving 14 bases between them. Germline V gene data show CDR1 as MDHEN and CDR2 as SYDVKM. The CDR3 DNA reads as TGTGCCAGCAGTCGCCTCGGGAGCCCCTATGGCTACACCTTC. Translation: CASSRLGSPYGYTF.

The chain joins TRBV6-5 to TRBJ1-2; 8 positions agree with TRBD1. With V trimmed by 4 bases and J by 5 bases, 9 bases remained unmatched. Germline lookup yields CDR1 MNHEY and CDR2 SVGAGI. This CDR3 is built from 15 residues. The CDR3 nucleotides are TGTGCCAGCAGTTGGGGGGGCAGGGGGCTGTATGGCTACACCTTC. Amino acids: CASSWGGRGLYGYTF.

This chain joins TRBV7-3 and TRBJ2-1; D may be TRBD1 (6 bases). The germline V and J ends were trimmed by 5 bases and 4 bases, with 12 bases remaining between them. Germline CDR1 reads SGHTA; CDR2 reads FQGTGA. The CDR3 extends over 14 amino acids. CDR3 amino acids: CASSAPGQYNEQFF. CDR3 bases: TGTGCCAGCAGCGCTCCGGGACAATACAATGAGCAGTTCTTC.

This clone was seen only once. The CDR3, as DNA: TGTGCCAGCAGCATCAGGGGGCCTGGAAACACCATATATTTT. It is translated as CASSIRGPGNTIYF. The genes are TRBV5-4 and TRBJ1-3, with 8 bases fitting TRBD1. There are 14 residues in the CDR3. J was trimmed by 2 bases and V by 4 bases; bases with no gene match: 2. The V gene's germline CDR1 is SGHNT and CDR2 YYREEE (reference sequence).

V gene TRBV7-9 combines with J gene TRBJ1-2; D gene unclear. CDR3 length: 13 residues. V gave up 5 bases and J gave up 6 bases, with 13 bases separating them. Germline lookup yields CDR1 SEHNR and CDR2 FQNEAQ (reference sequence). The CDR3 loop reads CASSLTHFDGYTF. The CDR3 coding sequence is TGTGCCAGCAGCCTTACACATTTCGATGGCTACACCTTC. Using reference TRBV7-9 and TRBJ1-2 for the parts outside the CDR3, the full variable domain is DTGVSQNPRHKITKRGQNVTFRCDPISEHNRLYWYRQTLGQGPEFLTYFQNEAQLEKSRLLSDRFSAERPKGSFSTLEIQRTEQGDSAMYLCASSLTHFDGYTFGSGTRLTVV.

J is TRBJ2-7 and V is TRBV6-1, with no clear D. Trimming removed 0 bases from V and 7 bases from J, with 10 bases in between. CDR3 size: 13 residues. CDR1 is MNHNS and CDR2 is SASEGT in the germline V gene. The CDR3 DNA is TGTGCCAGCAGTGAAGCATGGGCACGGGAGCAGTACTTC. It specifies CASSEAWAREQYF.

A few counts support this clone. Given a much more abundant clone one base away, this may be a read error. The chain uses TRBV6-1 and TRBJ2-3, with 14 positions matching TRBD2. The CDR3 totals 15 residues. The V gene's germline CDR1 is MNHNS and CDR2 SASEGT. V shed 4 bases, J shed 4 bases, and the junction held 1 base outside the gene matches. As DNA, the CDR3 is TGTGCCAGCAGTGGACTAGCGGGGGGGCCAGATACGCAGTATTTT. It translates to CASSGLAGGPDTQYF.

V and J are TRBV28 and TRBJ2-2; the D gene is possibly TRBD2 (5 bases). Per the germline V gene, CDR1 is MDHEN and CDR2 is SYDVKM. The CDR3 loop spans 16 amino acids. V lost 7 bases to trimming and J lost 7 bases, with 22 bases between them. The CDR3: CASTQYLTGRGGELFF. CDR3 in DNA: TGTGCCAGCACCCAATACCTAACGGGTCGGGGCGGGGAGCTGTTTTTT.

The chain employs TRBV6-6 and TRBJ2-7; a weak D match, TRBD1 (6 bases). V lost 2 bases to trimming and J lost 2 bases, with 10 bases between them. From germline, CDR1 is MNHNY and CDR2 SVGAGI (reference sequence). The CDR3 consists of 14 residues. For the CDR3, the DNA is TGTGCCAGCAGTTACGTTGGGACAACCTACGAGCAGTACTTC. It is translated as CASSYVGTTYEQYF.

The V gene is TRBV6-1, the J gene TRBJ1-2, with 7 positions matching TRBD1. Looked up from germline, CDR1 is MNHNS and CDR2 is SASEGT. V shed 6 bases and J 8 bases; nucleotides not matched to a gene: 12. This CDR3 is built from 14 residues. DNA for the CDR3: TGTGCCAGCAGAGTCCCGGGACAGTTCGGCGGCTACACCTTC. It is translated as CASRVPGQFGGYTF.

The chain joins TRBV7-9 to TRBJ2-7, with a possible D match to TRBD1 (5 bases). Germline assignment: CDR1 SEHNR and CDR2 FQNEAQ (reference sequence). The CDR3 length is 14 residues. V lost 1 base, J lost 2 bases, and 9 bases lay in between. The CDR3 here is CASSLGGGTYEQYF. CDR3 bases: TGTGCCAGCAGCTTAGGGGGCGGAACCTACGAGCAGTACTTC.

The rearrangement joins TRBV9 to TRBJ1-2, with 7 bases identical to TRBD1. V was pared by 5 bases and J by 3 bases, with 13 bases of the junction left unmatched. The germline V gene encodes CDR1 SGDLS and CDR2 YYNGEE. This CDR3 is built from 16 residues. The CDR3 loop reads CASSLSRGGGYYGYTF. The CDR3 nucleotides read TGTGCCAGCAGTCTCTCTCGAGGGGGCGGCTACTATGGCTACACCTTC. The variable domain in full, with the rest retrieved from reference TRBV9 and TRBJ1-2, is DSGVTQTPKHLITATGQRVTLRCSPRSGDLSVYWYQQSLDQGLQFLIQYYNGEERAKGNILERFSAQQFPDLHSELNLSSLELGDSALYFCASSLSRGGGYYGYTFGSGTRLTVV.

This rearrangement joins TRBV18 to TRBJ2-7, with D possibly TRBD2 on 6 matching bases. Trimming left V 3 bases short and J 0 bases short, with 15 bases between. This CDR3 has 16 amino acids. CDR1 is KGHSH, CDR2 LQKENI, per germline. CDR3 nucleotides: TGTGCCAGCTCACCCCAAGGGGCGGGGACCTCCTACGAGCAGTACTTC. Protein product: CASSPQGAGTSYEQYF.